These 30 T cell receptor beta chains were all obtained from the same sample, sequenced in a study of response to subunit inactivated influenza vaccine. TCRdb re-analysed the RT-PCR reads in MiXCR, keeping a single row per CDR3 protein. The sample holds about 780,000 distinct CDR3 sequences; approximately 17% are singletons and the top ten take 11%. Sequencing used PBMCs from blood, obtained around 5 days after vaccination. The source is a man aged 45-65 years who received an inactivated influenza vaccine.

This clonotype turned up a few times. CDR3 loop: CAIRPGTTSGDEQFF. DNA of the CDR3: TGTGCCATCAGACCCGGGACAACAAGTGGGGATGAGCAGTTCTTC. V usage is TRBV10-3 and J usage is TRBJ2-1; TRBD1 might be the D (6 bases). The CDR3 covers 15 residues. Between the trimmed V and J ends, which lost 6 bases and 8 bases, there was a span of 20 bases. CDR1 and CDR2 (germline): ENHRY, SYGVKD.

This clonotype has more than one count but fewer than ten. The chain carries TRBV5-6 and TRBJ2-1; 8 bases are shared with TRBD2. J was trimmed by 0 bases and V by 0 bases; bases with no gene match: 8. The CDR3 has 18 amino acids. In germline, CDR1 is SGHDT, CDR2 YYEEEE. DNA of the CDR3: TGTGCCAGCAGCTTGGCGGGCACTAGCGGATACTCCTACAATGAGCAGTTCTTC. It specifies CASSLAGTSGYSYNEQFF.

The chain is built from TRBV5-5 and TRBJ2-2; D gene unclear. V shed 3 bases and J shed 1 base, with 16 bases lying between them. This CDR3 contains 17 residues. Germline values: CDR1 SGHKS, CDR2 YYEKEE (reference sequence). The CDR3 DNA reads TGTGCCAGCAGCTACGTGGGGTGGCTGATGAACACCGGGGAGCTGTTTTTT. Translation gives CASSYVGWLMNTGELFF.

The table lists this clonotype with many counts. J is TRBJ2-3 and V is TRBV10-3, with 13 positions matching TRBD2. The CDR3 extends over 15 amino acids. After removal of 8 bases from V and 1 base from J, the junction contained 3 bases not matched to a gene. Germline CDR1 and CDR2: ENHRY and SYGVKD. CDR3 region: CAIRGLAGGTDTQYF. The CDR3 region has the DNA TGTGCCATCCGAGGACTAGCGGGGGGCACAGATACGCAGTATTTT.

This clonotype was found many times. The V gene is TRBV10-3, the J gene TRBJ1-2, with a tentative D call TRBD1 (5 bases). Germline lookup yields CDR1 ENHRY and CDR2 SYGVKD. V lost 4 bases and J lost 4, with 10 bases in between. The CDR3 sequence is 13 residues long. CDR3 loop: CAISAGGAYGYTF. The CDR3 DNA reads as TGTGCCATCAGTGCCGGGGGAGCCTATGGCTACACCTTC.

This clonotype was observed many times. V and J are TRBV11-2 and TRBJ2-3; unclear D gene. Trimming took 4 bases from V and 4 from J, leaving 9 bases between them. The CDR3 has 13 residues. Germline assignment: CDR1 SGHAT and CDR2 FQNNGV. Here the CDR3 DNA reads TGTGCCAGCAGCTCAGAGGCTCCAGATACGCAGTATTTT. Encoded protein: CASSSEAPDTQYF.

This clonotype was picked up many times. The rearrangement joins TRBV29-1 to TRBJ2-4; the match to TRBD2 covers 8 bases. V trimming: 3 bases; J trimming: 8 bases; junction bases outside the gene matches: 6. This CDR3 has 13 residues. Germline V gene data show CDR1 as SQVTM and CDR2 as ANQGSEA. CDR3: CSVEAGGQDIQYF. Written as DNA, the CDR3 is TGCAGCGTTGAGGCGGGAGGCCAGGACATTCAGTACTTC.

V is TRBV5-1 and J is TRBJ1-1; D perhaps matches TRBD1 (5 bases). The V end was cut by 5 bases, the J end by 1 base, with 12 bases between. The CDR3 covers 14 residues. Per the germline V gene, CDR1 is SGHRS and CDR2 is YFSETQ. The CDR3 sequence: CASRMGEWNTEAFF. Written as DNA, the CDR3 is TGCGCCAGCAGGATGGGGGAATGGAACACTGAAGCTTTCTTT.

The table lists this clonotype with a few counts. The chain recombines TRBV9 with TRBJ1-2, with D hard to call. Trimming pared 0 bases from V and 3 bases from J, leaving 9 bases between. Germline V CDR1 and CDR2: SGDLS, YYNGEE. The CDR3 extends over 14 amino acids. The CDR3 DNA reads TGTGCCAGCAGCGTAGGGCTTGTGGACTATGGCTACACCTTC. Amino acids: CASSVGLVDYGYTF.

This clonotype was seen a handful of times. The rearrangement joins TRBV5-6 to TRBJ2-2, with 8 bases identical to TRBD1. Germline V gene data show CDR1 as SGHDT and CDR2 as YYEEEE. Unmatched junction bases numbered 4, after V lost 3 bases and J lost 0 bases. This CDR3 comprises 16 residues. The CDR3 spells CASSSLTGANTGELFF. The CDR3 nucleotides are TGTGCCAGCAGCTCCTTGACAGGGGCGAACACCGGGGAGCTGTTTTTT.

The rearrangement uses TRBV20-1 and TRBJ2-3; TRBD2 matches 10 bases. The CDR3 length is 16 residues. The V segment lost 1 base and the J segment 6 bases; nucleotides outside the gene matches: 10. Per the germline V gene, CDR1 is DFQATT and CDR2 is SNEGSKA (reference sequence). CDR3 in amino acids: CSARAGTSATPDTQYF. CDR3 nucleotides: TGCAGTGCTAGAGCCGGGACTAGCGCGACTCCGGATACGCAGTATTTT.

CDR3 in DNA: TGTGCCACCAGCACAAAACGGGGGGGCCTCGACAATGAGCAGTTCTTC. Encoded protein: CATSTKRGGLDNEQFF. V is TRBV15 and J is TRBJ2-1, with 8 bases matching TRBD2. Germline loops: CDR1 LNHNV, CDR2 YYDKDF (reference sequence). The CDR3 covers 16 residues. With V trimmed by 4 bases and J by 5 bases, 10 bases remained unmatched.

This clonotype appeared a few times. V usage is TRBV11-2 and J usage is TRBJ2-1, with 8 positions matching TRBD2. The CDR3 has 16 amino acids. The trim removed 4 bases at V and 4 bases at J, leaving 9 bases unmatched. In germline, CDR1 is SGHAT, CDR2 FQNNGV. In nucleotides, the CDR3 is TGTGCCAGCAGCTGGTCAAGCGGGGGCATTTACAATGAGCAGTTCTTC. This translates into CASSWSSGGIYNEQFF.

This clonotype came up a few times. The CDR3 bases are TGTGCCAGCAACACAGGGGCCTACTACGAGCAGTACTTC. It yields the protein CASNTGAYYEQYF. The genes are TRBV2 and TRBJ2-7; 7 bases fit TRBD1. Germline V gene sequence: CDR1 SNHLY, CDR2 FYNNEI. The V and J ends lost 7 bases and 3 bases, in that order; junction bases with no gene match: 6. The CDR3 spans 13 residues.

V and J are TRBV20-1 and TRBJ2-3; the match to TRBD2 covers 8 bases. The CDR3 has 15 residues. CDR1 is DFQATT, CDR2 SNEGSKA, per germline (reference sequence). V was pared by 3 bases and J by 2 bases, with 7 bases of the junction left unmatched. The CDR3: CSASKRESFTDTQYF. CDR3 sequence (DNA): TGCAGTGCTAGTAAGCGGGAGAGCTTCACAGATACGCAGTATTTT.

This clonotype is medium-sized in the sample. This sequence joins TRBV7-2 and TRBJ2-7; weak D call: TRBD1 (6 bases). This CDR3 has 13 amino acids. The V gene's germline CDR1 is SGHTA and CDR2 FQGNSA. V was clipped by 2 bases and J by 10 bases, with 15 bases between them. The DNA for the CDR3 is TGTGCCAGCAGCTTAACAGGGACCCAAGATCAGTACTTC. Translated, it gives CASSLTGTQDQYF. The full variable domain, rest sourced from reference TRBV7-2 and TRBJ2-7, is GAGVSQSPSNKVTEKGKDVELRCDPISGHTALYWYRQSLGQGLEFLIYFQGNSAPDKSGLPSDRFSAERTGGSVSTLTIQRTQQEDSAVYLCASSLTGTQDQYFGPGTRLTVT.

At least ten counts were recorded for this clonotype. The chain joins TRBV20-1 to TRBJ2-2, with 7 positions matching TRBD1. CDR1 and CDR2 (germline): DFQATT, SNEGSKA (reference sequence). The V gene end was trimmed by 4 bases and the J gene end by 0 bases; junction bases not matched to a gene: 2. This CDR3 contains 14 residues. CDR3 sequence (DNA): TGCAGTGCTACCGGGACAGCGAACACCGGGGAGCTGTTTTTT. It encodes CSATGTANTGELFF.

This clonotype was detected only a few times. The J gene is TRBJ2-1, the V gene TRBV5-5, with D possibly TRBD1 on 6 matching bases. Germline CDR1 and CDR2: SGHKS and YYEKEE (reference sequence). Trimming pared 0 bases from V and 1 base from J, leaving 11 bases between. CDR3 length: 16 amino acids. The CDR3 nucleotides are TGTGCCAGCAGCTTGGGAATGCAGGGGTCCTACAATGAGCAGTTCTTC. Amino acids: CASSLGMQGSYNEQFF.

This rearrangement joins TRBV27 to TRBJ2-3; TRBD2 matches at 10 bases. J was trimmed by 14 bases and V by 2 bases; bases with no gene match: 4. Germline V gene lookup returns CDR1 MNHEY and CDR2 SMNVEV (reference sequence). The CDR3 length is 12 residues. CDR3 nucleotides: TGTGCCAGCAGTTTACCAGCGGGGGGGCTGTATTTT. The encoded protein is CASSLPAGGLYF.

The CDR3 loop is CASSSYRRYTGTGPSGYTF. The CDR3 DNA reads TGTGCCAGCAGCTCATACCGACGATACACCGGGACAGGGCCGAGCGGCTACACCTTC. The chain couples TRBV11-1 to TRBJ1-2; 9 positions match TRBD1. Germline CDR1 reads SGHAT; CDR2 reads FQDESV (reference sequence). J gave up 8 bases and V 4 bases, and 23 bases lay outside the gene matches. The CDR3 runs to 19 residues.

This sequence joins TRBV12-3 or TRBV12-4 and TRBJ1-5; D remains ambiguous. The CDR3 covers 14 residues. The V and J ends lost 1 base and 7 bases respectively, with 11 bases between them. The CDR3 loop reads CASSLGRILQPQHF. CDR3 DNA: TGTGCCAGCAGTTTAGGAAGGATATTGCAGCCCCAGCATTTT.

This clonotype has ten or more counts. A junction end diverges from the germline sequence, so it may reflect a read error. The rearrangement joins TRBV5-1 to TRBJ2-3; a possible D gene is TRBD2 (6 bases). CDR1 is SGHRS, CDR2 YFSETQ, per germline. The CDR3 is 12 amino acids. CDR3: CASSRRADTQYF. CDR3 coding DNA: TGTGCCAGCTCACGGAGGGCGGATACGCAGTATTTT.

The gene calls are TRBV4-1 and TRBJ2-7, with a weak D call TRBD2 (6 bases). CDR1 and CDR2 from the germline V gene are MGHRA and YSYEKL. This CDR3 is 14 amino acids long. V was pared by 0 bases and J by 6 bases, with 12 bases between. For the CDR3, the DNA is TGCGCCAGCAGCCAAGATGCGACTAGAGGCGAGCAGTACTTC. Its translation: CASSQDATRGEQYF.

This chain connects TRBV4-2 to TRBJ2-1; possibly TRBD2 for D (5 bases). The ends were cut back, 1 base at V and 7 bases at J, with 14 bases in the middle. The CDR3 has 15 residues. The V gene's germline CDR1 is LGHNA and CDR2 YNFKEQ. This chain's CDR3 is CASSQAALAENEQFF. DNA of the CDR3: TGTGCCAGCAGCCAAGCTGCTCTAGCAGAAAATGAGCAGTTCTTC.

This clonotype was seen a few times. This CDR3 reads CASSYLALKHQETQYF. Written as DNA, the CDR3 is TGTGCCAGCAGTTACCTCGCCTTAAAGCACCAAGAGACCCAGTACTTC. J is TRBJ2-5 and V is TRBV6-2 or TRBV6-3; D not certain. This CDR3 comprises 16 residues. Trimming pared 2 bases from V and 0 bases from J, leaving 13 bases between. CDR1 is MNHEY, CDR2 SVGEGT, per germline.

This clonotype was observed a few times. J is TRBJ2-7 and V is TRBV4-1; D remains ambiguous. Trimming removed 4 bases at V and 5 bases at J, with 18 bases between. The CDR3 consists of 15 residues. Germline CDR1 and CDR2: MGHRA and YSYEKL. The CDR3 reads CASSPSPGHFDEQYF. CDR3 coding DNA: TGCGCCAGCAGCCCATCCCCAGGTCACTTCGACGAGCAGTACTTC.

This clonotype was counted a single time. CDR3 amino acids: CASSFKLAGVADTQYF. The CDR3 DNA is TGTGCCAGCAGCTTCAAACTAGCGGGAGTGGCAGATACGCAGTATTTT. The chain recombines TRBV7-6 with TRBJ2-3; 11 bases line up with TRBD2. Germline CDR1 is SGHVS and CDR2 is FNYEAQ. This CDR3 region has 16 residues. V trimming: 3 bases; J trimming: 4 bases; junction bases outside the gene matches: 6.

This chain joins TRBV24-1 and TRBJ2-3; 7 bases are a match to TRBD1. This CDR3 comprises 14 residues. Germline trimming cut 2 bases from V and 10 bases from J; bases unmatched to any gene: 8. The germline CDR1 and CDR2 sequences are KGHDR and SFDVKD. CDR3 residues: CATSDSTTGPAQYF. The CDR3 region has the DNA TGTGCCACCAGTGATTCCACGACAGGGCCTGCGCAGTATTTT.

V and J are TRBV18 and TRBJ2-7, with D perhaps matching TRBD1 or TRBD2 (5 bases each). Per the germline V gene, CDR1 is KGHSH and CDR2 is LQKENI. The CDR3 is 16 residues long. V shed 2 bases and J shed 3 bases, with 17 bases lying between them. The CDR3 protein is CASSPLSGTFNYEQYF. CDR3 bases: TGTGCCAGCTCACCATTATCCGGGACCTTTAACTACGAGCAGTACTTC. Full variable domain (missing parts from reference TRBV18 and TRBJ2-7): NAGVMQNPRHLVRRRGQEARLRCSPMKGHSHVYWYRQLPEEGLKFMVYLQKENIIDESGMPKERFSAEFPKEGPSILRIQQVVRGDSAAYFCASSPLSGTFNYEQYFGPGTRLTVT.

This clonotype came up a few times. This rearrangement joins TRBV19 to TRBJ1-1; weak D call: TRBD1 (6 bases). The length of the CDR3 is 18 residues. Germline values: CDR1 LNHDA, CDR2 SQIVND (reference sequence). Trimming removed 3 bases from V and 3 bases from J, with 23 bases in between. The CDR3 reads CASSMTAPGARFDTEAFF. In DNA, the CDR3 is TGTGCCAGTAGTATGACCGCCCCGGGGGCGCGTTTTGACACTGAAGCTTTCTTT.